Following are 6 T cell receptor beta chains from one sample sequenced in a study of OX40 agonist ivuxolimab in advanced cancers. The assay was immunoSEQ multiplex PCR, and TCRdb's table has in-frame clones only and misses some. The table records 60,000 or so clones, about nine tenths of them present only once. This sample comprised CD4+ or CD8+ T cells sorted from blood, obtained in a trial of the OX40 agonist ivuxolimab. These receptors all come from an adult with an advanced solid tumor such as melanoma, head and neck, liver or kidney cancer.

J is TRBJ1-2 and V is TRBV15; 8 nucleotides line up with TRBD1. Germline lookup yields CDR1 LNHNV and CDR2 YYDKDF (reference sequence). The CDR3 length is 13 residues. V shed 5 bases and J 7 bases; nucleotides not matched to a gene: 6. This CDR3 reads CATSSRTGSGYTF. CDR3 nucleotides: TGTGCCACCAGCTCCAGGACAGGGTCTGGCTACACCTTC.

This chain joins TRBV30 and TRBJ2-5; no clear D gene. The ends were cut back, 3 bases at V and 5 bases at J, with 13 bases in the middle. The germline V gene has CDR1 GTSNPN and CDR2 SVGIG (reference sequence). CDR3 size: 13 residues. The CDR3 nucleotides read TGTGCCTGGAGCCTATCTGGGCTGGAGACCCAGTACTTC. It translates to CAWSLSGLETQYF.

The chain recombines TRBV18 with TRBJ2-3; the D is unclear. Per germline, CDR1 KGHSH and CDR2 LQKENI. Trimming took off 2 bases at V and 4 bases at J, with 13 bases between the two ends. This CDR3 comprises 15 residues. CDR3 loop: CASSPTIEKADTQYF. The CDR3 region has the DNA TGTGCCAGCTCACCAACGATCGAAAAAGCAGATACGCAGTATTTT.

The chain carries TRBV7-9 and TRBJ2-5; D not certain. CDR1 is SEHNR and CDR2 is FQNEAQ in the germline V gene (reference sequence). The CDR3 runs to 14 residues. Trimming took 2 bases from V and 5 from J, leaving 12 bases between them. DNA for the CDR3: TGTGCCAGCAGCTTAATGGCTAGTGCGGAGACCCAGTACTTC. This translates into CASSLMASAETQYF.

CDR3: CAWRKPGLAGEQYF. The CDR3 nucleotides are TGTGCCTGGAGGAAACCGGGACTAGCGGGGGAGCAGTACTTC. V usage is TRBV30 and J usage is TRBJ2-7, with TRBD2 matching over 13 bases. The V segment lost 3 bases and the J segment 7 bases; nucleotides outside the gene matches: 6. Germline CDR1 reads GTSNPN; CDR2 reads SVGIG (reference sequence). This CDR3 region has 14 residues.

The J gene is TRBJ1-1, the V gene TRBV5-1; 11 nucleotides align to TRBD1. This CDR3 region has 16 residues. Germline assignment: CDR1 SGHRS and CDR2 YFSETQ. Trimming at V came to 2 bases and at J to 4 bases, leaving 7 bases not matched to a gene. The CDR3 nucleotides are TGCGCCAGCAGCTTAAGGACAGGGGGCGTCGGCACTGAAGCTTTCTTT. It is translated as CASSLRTGGVGTEAFF.